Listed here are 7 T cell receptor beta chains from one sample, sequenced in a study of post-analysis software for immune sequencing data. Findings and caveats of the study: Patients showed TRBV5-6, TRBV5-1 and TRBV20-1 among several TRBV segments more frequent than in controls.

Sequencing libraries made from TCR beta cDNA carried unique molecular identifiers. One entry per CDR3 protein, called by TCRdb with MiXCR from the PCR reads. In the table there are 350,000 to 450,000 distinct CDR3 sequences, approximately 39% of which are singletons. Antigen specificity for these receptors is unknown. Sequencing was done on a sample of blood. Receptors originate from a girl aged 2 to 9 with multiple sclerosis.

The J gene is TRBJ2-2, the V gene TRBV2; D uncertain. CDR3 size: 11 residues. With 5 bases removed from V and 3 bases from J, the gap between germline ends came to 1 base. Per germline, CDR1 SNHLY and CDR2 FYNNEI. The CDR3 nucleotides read TGTGCCAGCAGTTACACCGGGGAGCTGTTTTTT. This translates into CASSYTGELFF.

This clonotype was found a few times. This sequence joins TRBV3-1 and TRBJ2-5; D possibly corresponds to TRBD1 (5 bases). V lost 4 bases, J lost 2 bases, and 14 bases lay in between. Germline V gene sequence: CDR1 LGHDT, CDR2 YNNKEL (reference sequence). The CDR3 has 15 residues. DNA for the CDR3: TGTGCCAGCAGCCCGGTTCTGCAGGGACAAGAGACCCAGTACTTC. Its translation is CASSPVLQGQETQYF.

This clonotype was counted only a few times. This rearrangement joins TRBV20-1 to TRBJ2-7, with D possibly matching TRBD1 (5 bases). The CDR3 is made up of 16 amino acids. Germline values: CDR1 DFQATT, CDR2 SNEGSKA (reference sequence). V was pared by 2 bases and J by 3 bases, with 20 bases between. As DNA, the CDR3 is TGCAGTGCTAGAAATCCGACAGCGCTGAAGGGCTACGAGCAGTACTTC. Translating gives CSARNPTALKGYEQYF.

CDR3 in DNA: TGTGCCACCGCCACGCGGGTCTCCTACGAGCAGTACTTC. Translating gives CATATRVSYEQYF. J is TRBJ2-7 and V is TRBV19, with D possibly being TRBD2 (5 bases). The CDR3 length is 13 residues. Per germline, CDR1 LNHDA and CDR2 SQIVND (reference sequence). Trimming stripped 10 bases from V and 0 bases from J, with 13 bases between.

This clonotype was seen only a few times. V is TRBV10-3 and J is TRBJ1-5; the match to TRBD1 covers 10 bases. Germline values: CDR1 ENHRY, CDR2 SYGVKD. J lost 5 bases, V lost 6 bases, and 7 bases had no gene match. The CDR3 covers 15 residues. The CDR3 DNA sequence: TGTGCCATCAGGAGGACAGGGGGACCGGATCAGCCCCAGCATTTT. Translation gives CAIRRTGGPDQPQHF.

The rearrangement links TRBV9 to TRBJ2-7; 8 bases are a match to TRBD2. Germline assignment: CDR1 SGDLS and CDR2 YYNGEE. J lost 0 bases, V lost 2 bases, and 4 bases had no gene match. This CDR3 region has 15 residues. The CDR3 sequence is CASSVKAGASYEQYF. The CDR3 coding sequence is TGTGCCAGCAGCGTTAAAGCGGGGGCCTCCTACGAGCAGTACTTC.

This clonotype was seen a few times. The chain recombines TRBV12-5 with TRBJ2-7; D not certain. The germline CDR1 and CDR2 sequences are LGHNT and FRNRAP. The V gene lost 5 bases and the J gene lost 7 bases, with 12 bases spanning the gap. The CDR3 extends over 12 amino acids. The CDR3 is CASGPFTEEQYF. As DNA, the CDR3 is TGTGCTAGTGGTCCCTTTACGGAGGAGCAGTACTTC. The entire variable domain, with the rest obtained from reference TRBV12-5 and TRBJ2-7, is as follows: DARVTQTPRHKVTEMGQEVTMRCQPILGHNTVFWYRQTMMQGLELLAYFRNRAPLDDSGMPKDRFSAEMPDATLATLKIQPSEPRDSAVYFCASGPFTEEQYFGPGTRLTVT.